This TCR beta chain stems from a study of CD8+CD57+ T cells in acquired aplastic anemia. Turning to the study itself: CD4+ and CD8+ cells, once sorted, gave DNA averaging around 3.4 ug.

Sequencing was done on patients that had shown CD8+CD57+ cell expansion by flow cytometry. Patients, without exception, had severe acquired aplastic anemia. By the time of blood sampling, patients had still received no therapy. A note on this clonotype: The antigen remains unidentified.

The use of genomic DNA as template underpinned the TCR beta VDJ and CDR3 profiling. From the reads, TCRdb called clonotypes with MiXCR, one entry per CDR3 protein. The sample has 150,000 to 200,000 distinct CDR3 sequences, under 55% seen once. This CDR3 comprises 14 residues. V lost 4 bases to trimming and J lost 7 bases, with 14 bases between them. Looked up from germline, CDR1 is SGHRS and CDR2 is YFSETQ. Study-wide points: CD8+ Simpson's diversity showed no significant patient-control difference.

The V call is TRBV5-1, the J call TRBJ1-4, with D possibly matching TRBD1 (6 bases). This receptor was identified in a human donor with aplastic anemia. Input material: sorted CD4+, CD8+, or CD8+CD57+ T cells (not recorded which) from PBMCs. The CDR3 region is CASSTGGGGEKLFF. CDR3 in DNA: TGCGCCAGCAGCACGGGAGGGGGGGGTGAAAAACTGTTTTTT. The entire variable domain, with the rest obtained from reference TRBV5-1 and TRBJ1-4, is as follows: KAGVTQTPRYLIKTRGQQVTLSCSPISGHRSVSWYQQTPGQGLQFLFEYFSETQRNKGNFPGRFSGRQFSNSRSEMNVSTLELGDSALYLCASSTGGGGEKLFFGSGTQLSVL.